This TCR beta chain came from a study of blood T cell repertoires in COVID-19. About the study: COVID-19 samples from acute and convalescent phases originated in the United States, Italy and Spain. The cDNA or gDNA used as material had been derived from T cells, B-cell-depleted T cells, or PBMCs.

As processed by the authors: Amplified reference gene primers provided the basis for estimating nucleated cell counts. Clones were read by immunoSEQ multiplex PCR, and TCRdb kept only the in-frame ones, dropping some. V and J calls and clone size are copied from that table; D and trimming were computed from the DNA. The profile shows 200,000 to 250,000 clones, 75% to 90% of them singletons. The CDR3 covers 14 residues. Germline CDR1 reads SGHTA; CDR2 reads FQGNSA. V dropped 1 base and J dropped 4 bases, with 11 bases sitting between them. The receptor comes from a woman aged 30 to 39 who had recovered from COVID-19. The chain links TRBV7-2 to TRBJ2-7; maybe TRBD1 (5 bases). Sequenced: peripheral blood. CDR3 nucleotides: TGTGCCAGCAGCTTAGGGGATTACAGGTACGAGCAGTACTTC. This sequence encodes CASSLGDYRYEQYF.